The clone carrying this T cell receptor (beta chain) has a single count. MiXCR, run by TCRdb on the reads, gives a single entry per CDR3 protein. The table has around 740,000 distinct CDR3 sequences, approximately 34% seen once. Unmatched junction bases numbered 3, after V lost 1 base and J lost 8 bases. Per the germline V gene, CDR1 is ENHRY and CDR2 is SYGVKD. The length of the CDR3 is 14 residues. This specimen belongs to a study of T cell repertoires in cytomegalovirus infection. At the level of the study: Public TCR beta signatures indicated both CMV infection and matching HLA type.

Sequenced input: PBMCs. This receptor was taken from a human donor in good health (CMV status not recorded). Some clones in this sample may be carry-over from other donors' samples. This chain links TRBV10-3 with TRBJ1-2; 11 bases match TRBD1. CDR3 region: CAISELGQGDGYTF. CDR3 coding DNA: TGTGCCATCAGTGAGTTGGGACAGGGGGACGGCTACACCTTC.